The 12 T cell receptor beta chains listed next were all sequenced from one sample in a study of Ad26.COV2.S vaccination and SARS-CoV-2 variants (TCRdb year 2021). The intended sense of this specimen's time point label: individuals recovered from natural SARS-CoV-2 infection. Receptor amplification or capture employed the immunoSEQ multiplex PCR assay. In TCRdb, the immuneACCESS table is reduced to in-frame sequences with V and J assigned. These tables do not hold every clone; where another copy was compared, an unresolved V gene accounts for under half, and the others remain unexplained. In this sample the table shows over 85,000 clones, approximately 82% of which occur a single time. Clones ranked in the top ten supply 16% of the sample. Sample: peripheral blood, taken after recovery from COVID-19. Every receptor here comes from a human donor who had recovered from COVID-19.

The J gene is TRBJ2-2, the V gene TRBV7-8; perhaps TRBD2 as D (5 bases). Germline V gives CDR1 SGHVS, CDR2 FQNEAQ. CDR3 length equals 17 residues. The V gene lost 1 base and the J gene lost 6 bases, with 18 bases spanning the gap. CDR3 coding DNA: TGTGCCAGCAGCTTAGAAGCGGCCAGGTTAGGTTCCGGGGAGCTGTTTTTT. Protein product: CASSLEAARLGSGELFF.

V is TRBV6-2 or TRBV6-3 and J is TRBJ1-5, with 7 bases fitting TRBD1. Losses at the gene ends were 5 bases for V and 4 bases for J; bases not matched to a gene: 11. Germline CDR1 is MNHEY and CDR2 is SVGEGT. The CDR3 has 16 residues. This CDR3 is CASSRAQGTLNQPQHF. DNA of the CDR3: TGTGCCAGCAGTCGAGCACAGGGGACGTTGAATCAGCCCCAGCATTTT.

The chain uses TRBV19 and TRBJ2-1; no clear D. Germline CDR1 is LNHDA and CDR2 is SQIVND (reference sequence). The CDR3 has 14 amino acids. Deletions cut 5 bases from V and 3 bases from J, with 11 bases between. Here the CDR3 reads CASSSQTHYNEQFF. As DNA, the CDR3 is TGTGCCAGTAGTTCACAAACCCACTACAATGAGCAGTTCTTC.

This chain links TRBV6-5 with TRBJ2-7, with 8 bases lining up with TRBD2. Per germline, CDR1 MNHEY and CDR2 SVGAGI. J gave up 6 bases and V 4 bases, and 8 bases lay outside the gene matches. The length of the CDR3 is 14 residues. The CDR3 loop is CASSSTGLVGEQYF. DNA of the CDR3: TGTGCCAGCAGTTCCACGGGACTAGTTGGCGAGCAGTACTTC.

The chain recombines TRBV24-1 with TRBJ2-1, with D possibly matching TRBD2 (6 bases). The V gene's germline CDR1 is KGHDR and CDR2 SFDVKD. The CDR3 totals 11 residues. Trimming stripped 7 bases from V and 8 bases from J, with 8 bases between. This CDR3 is CATSRDYEQFF. The CDR3 coding sequence is TGTGCCACCAGCAGGGACTATGAGCAGTTCTTC.

The chain combines TRBV7-3 with TRBJ2-2; 10 bases line up with TRBD1. Germline assignment: CDR1 SGHTA and CDR2 FQGTGA. This CDR3 has 17 amino acids. J gave up 6 bases and V 3 bases, and 10 bases lay outside the gene matches. The CDR3 region is CASSLDSGQGLSGELFF. CDR3 sequence (DNA): TGTGCCAGCAGCTTGGATTCGGGACAGGGGTTGTCCGGGGAGCTGTTTTTT.

This rearrangement joins TRBV7-6 to TRBJ1-5; D is perhaps TRBD1 (5 bases). Germline V gene sequence: CDR1 SGHVS, CDR2 FNYEAQ. CDR3 length: 14 residues. The V end lost 0 bases, the J end lost 3 bases, and 6 bases lay between the germline ends. The CDR3 loop reads CASSLAGTNQPQHF. The CDR3 DNA reads TGTGCCAGCAGCTTAGCGGGGACCAATCAGCCCCAGCATTTT.

The gene calls are TRBV14 and TRBJ1-2, with D possibly TRBD1 on 5 matching bases. This CDR3 region has 12 residues. Deletions cut 2 bases from V and 9 bases from J, with 10 bases between. Looked up from germline, CDR1 is SGHDN and CDR2 is FVKESK. As DNA, the CDR3 is TGTGCCAGCAGCCAACTCTCGGGGCGCTACACCTTC. As protein: CASSQLSGRYTF.

J is TRBJ2-5 and V is TRBV6-6, with D possibly TRBD1 on 6 matching bases. CDR1 is MNHNY and CDR2 is SVGAGI in the germline V gene (reference sequence). V lost 6 bases to trimming and J lost 4 bases, with 18 bases between them. The CDR3 is 15 amino acids. CDR3 loop: CASSNGRQALETQYF. CDR3 coding DNA: TGTGCCAGCAGCAACGGAAGACAGGCCCTAGAGACCCAGTACTTC.

This clone was found once. The V and J genes are TRBV7-9 and TRBJ2-7, with TRBD2 matching over 7 bases. The CDR3 contains 15 residues. J lost 3 bases, V lost 5 bases, and 10 bases had no gene match. Germline CDR1 reads SEHNR; CDR2 reads FQNEAQ (reference sequence). The DNA for the CDR3 is TGTGCCAGCAGCACAGACTTTGGGGGGGACTACGAGCAGTACTTC. Residues: CASSTDFGGDYEQYF.

V usage is TRBV6-2 or TRBV6-3 and J usage is TRBJ2-2; D might be TRBD1 (6 bases). CDR1 MNHEY and CDR2 SVGEGT come from the germline V gene. The CDR3 has 15 amino acids. V dropped 5 bases and J dropped 6 bases, with 16 bases sitting between them. The DNA for the CDR3 is TGTGCCAGCAGTCTGCAGGGGTTGGGGGCCGGGGAGCTGTTTTTT. This sequence encodes CASSLQGLGAGELFF.

The V call is TRBV6-1, the J call TRBJ2-7; D unresolved. V was cut by 2 bases and J by 7 bases, with 6 bases left in between. This CDR3 spans 11 amino acids. Per germline, CDR1 MNHNS and CDR2 SASEGT. The CDR3 is CASSELGEQYF. The CDR3 DNA reads as TGTGCCAGCAGTGAACTTGGGGAGCAGTACTTC.